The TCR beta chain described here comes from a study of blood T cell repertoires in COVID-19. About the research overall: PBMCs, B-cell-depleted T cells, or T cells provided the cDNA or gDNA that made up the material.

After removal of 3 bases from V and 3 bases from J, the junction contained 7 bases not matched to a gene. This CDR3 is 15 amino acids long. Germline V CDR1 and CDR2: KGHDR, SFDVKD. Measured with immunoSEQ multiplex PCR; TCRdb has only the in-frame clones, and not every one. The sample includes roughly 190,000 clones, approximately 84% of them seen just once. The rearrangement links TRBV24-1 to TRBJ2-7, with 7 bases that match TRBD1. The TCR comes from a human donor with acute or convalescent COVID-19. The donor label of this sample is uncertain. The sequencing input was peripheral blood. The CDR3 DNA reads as TGTGCCACCAGTGATCCCTCCGGACAGGTCTACGAGCAGTACTTC. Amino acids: CATSDPSGQVYEQYF.